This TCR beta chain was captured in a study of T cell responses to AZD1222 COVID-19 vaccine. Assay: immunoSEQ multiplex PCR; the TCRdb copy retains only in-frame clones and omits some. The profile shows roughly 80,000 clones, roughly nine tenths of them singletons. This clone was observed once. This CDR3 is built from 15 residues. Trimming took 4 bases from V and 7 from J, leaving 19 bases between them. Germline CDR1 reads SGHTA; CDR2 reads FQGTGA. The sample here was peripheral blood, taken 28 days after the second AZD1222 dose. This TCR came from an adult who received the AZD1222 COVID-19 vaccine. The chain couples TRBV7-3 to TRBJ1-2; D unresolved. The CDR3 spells CASSSAGKSSFGYTF. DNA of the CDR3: TGTGCCAGCAGCTCAGCCGGAAAATCCTCCTTTGGCTACACCTTC. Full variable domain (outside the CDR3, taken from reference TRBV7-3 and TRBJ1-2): GAGVSQTPSNKVTEKGKYVELRCDPISGHTALYWYRQSLGQGPEFLIYFQGTGAADDSGLPNDRFFAVRPEGSVSTLKIQRTERGDSAVYLCASSSAGKSSFGYTFGSGTRLTVV.